The 29 T cell receptor beta chains listed next were all sequenced from one sample in a study of cytomegalovirus exposure and HLA in healthy donors (dated by TCRdb to 2015 to 2018). Receptor amplification or capture employed the immunoSEQ multiplex PCR assay. The multiplex PCR relied on a mix of 60 forward primers for TCR Vbeta segments and 13 reverse primers for TCR Jbeta segments. TCRdb's version of the immuneACCESS table is confined to in-frame rearrangements and falls short of the full clone set. An unresolved V gene accounts for under half of the shortfall where checked; the remainder is of unknown origin. This sample holds around 110,000 clones; 65% to 85% were observed only once. 2.5% to 3.5% of the sample lies in the top ten. Sequencing was performed on PBMCs. The receptors derive from a male donor in good health and CMV-seropositive.

V and J are TRBV10-3 and TRBJ1-2, with 7 bases aligning to TRBD1. CDR3 length equals 15 residues. Germline V lookup: CDR1 ENHRY, CDR2 SYGVKD. V dropped 4 bases and J dropped 4; count of bases not matched to a gene: 9. This CDR3 is CAISGVAGGSYGYTF. In nucleotides, the CDR3 is TGTGCCATCAGTGGTGTGGCAGGGGGTTCCTATGGCTACACCTTC.

This chain uses TRBV7-2 with TRBJ2-1, with D maybe TRBD2 (6 bases). V gave up 3 bases and J gave up 5 bases, with 17 bases separating them. Looked up from germline, CDR1 is SGHTA and CDR2 is FQGNSA. The CDR3 runs 16 residues. The CDR3 DNA reads as TGTGCCAGCAGCTTCCCTGTGGGCGGGAACCACAATGAGCAGTTCTTC. Protein product: CASSFPVGGNHNEQFF. Full variable domain (remainder filled in from reference TRBV7-2 and TRBJ2-1): GAGVSQSPSNKVTEKGKDVELRCDPISGHTALYWYRQSLGQGLEFLIYFQGNSAPDKSGLPSDRFSAERTGGSVSTLTIQRTQQEDSAVYLCASSFPVGGNHNEQFFGPGTRLTVL.

This clone was recorded a few times. The chain recombines TRBV4-1 with TRBJ2-2; 9 positions agree with TRBD1. The ends lost 3 bases at V and 6 bases at J; junction bases unmatched: 2. Per the germline V gene, CDR1 is MGHRA and CDR2 is YSYEKL. This CDR3 comprises 14 residues. DNA of the CDR3: TGCGCCAGCAGCCAGTGGACAGGGGCCGGGGAGCTGTTTTTT. Its protein is CASSQWTGAGELFF.

This chain links TRBV5-1 with TRBJ1-4, with D maybe TRBD1 (6 bases). The V and J ends lost 0 bases and 0 bases respectively, with 9 bases between them. The CDR3 runs 16 residues. The germline gives CDR1 SGHRS, CDR2 YFSETQ. The CDR3 DNA follows: TGCGCCAGCAGCTTGGGGGGGCTTGCAACTAATGAAAAACTGTTTTTT. Translated: CASSLGGLATNEKLFF. Full variable domain (remainder filled in from reference TRBV5-1 and TRBJ1-4): KAGVTQTPRYLIKTRGQQVTLSCSPISGHRSVSWYQQTPGQGLQFLFEYFSETQRNKGNFPGRFSGRQFSNSRSEMNVSTLELGDSALYLCASSLGGLATNEKLFFGSGTQLSVL.

The chain uses TRBV19 and TRBJ1-5, with a tentative D call TRBD1 (6 bases). Germline loops: CDR1 LNHDA, CDR2 SQIVND (reference sequence). This CDR3 comprises 14 residues. Trimming removed 1 base at V and 3 bases at J, with 7 bases between. This chain's CDR3 is CASSIGTVNQPQHF. CDR3 bases: TGTGCCAGTAGTATAGGGACAGTCAATCAGCCCCAGCATTTT.

J is TRBJ2-7 and V is TRBV4-3; TRBD1 matches 10 bases. CDR1 LGHNA and CDR2 YSLEER come from the germline V gene. This CDR3 has 15 amino acids. V lost 0 bases to trimming and J lost 6 bases; unmatched junction nucleotides: 5. The CDR3 loop is CASSQEIGTGAEQYF. Here the CDR3 DNA reads TGCGCCAGCAGCCAAGAAATTGGGACAGGGGCCGAGCAGTACTTC.

This sequence joins TRBV7-2 and TRBJ2-6, with TRBD2 identical over 8 bases. J was trimmed by 3 bases and V by 1 base; bases with no gene match: 5. Germline CDR1 and CDR2: SGHTA and FQGNSA. This CDR3 region has 17 residues. The CDR3 sequence is CASSLVRGAGGANVLTF. CDR3 nucleotides: TGTGCCAGCAGCTTAGTGCGGGGGGCGGGTGGGGCCAACGTCCTGACTTTC.

This chain connects TRBV27 to TRBJ2-7, with D perhaps matching TRBD2 (5 bases). The CDR3 loop spans 13 amino acids. The V gene's germline CDR1 is MNHEY and CDR2 SMNVEV (reference sequence). Trimming removed 2 bases from V and 5 bases from J, with 10 bases in between. CDR3 nucleotide sequence: TGTGCCAGCAGTTTACCGGGGATACACGAGCAGTACTTC. It yields the protein CASSLPGIHEQYF.

The chain has TRBV2 and TRBJ2-7; 8 positions match TRBD2. CDR1 is SNHLY, CDR2 FYNNEI, per germline. The CDR3 extends over 14 amino acids. The ends lost 4 bases at V and 6 bases at J; junction bases unmatched: 8. The DNA of the CDR3 is TGTGCCAGCAGTGGGATAGCGGGAACTTTCGAGCAGTACTTC. Protein product: CASSGIAGTFEQYF.

This sequence joins TRBV28 and TRBJ1-5; 9 nucleotides line up with TRBD1. Trimming took 6 bases from V and 5 from J; bases not matched to a gene: 14. The CDR3 totals 17 residues. Looked up from germline, CDR1 is MDHEN and CDR2 is SYDVKM. The DNA for the CDR3 is TGTGCCAGCAGCCCGATTGATCCCCGGGACAGGGATCAGCCCCAGCATTTT. This codes for CASSPIDPRDRDQPQHF. The entire variable domain, with the rest obtained from reference TRBV28 and TRBJ1-5, is as follows: DVKVTQSSRYLVKRTGEKVFLECVQDMDHENMFWYRQDPGLGLRLIYFSYDVKMKEKGDIPEGYSVSREKKERFSLILESASTNQTSMYLCASSPIDPRDRDQPQHFGDGTRLSIL.

The CDR3 protein is CASRRSGTYEQYF. CDR3 DNA: TGTGCCAGCAGGCGGTCAGGGACCTACGAGCAGTACTTC. The chain combines TRBV7-8 with TRBJ2-7, with a weak D call TRBD1 (5 bases). CDR3 length: 13 residues. The germline V gene has CDR1 SGHVS and CDR2 FQNEAQ. V lost 6 bases, J lost 2 bases, and 11 bases lay in between.

The rearrangement joins TRBV7-3 to TRBJ2-1; a weak D match, TRBD1 (8 bases). CDR3 size: 16 residues. CDR1 SGHTA and CDR2 FQGTGA come from the germline V gene. The V end was cut by 4 bases, the J end by 5 bases, with 18 bases between. Written as DNA, the CDR3 is TGTGCCAGCAGCTCCCAGGGGGCGGGAGTCGACAATGAGCAGTTCTTC. It encodes CASSSQGAGVDNEQFF.

This clone was detected only once. J is TRBJ1-1 and V is TRBV5-1; perhaps TRBD1 as D (6 bases). Trimming removed 5 bases from V and 1 base from J, with 12 bases in between. Germline-derived CDR1 and CDR2 are SGHRS and YFSETQ. This CDR3 has 14 residues. CDR3 sequence (DNA): TGCGCCAGCAGGTTACAGGGCTCGAACACTGAAGCTTTCTTT. Protein sequence: CASRLQGSNTEAFF.

The chain uses TRBV2 and TRBJ1-6; 7 positions match TRBD1. Germline assignment: CDR1 SNHLY and CDR2 FYNNEI. This CDR3 is built from 12 residues. V was clipped by 6 bases and J by 10 bases; unmatched bases: 3. In nucleotides, the CDR3 is TGTGCCAGCAGGGAACAGGGGTCACCCCTCCACTTT. Protein sequence: CASREQGSPLHF.

This rearrangement joins TRBV15 to TRBJ1-5, with 8 nucleotides matching TRBD1. The V segment lost 4 bases and the J segment 5 bases; nucleotides outside the gene matches: 19. Germline-derived CDR1 and CDR2 are LNHNV and YYDKDF (reference sequence). The CDR3 extends over 19 amino acids. CDR3 in DNA: TGTGCCACCAGCAAGGGGAGTAGGACAGGGAACGGTTTGGATCAGCCCCAGCATTTT. Its translation is CATSKGSRTGNGLDQPQHF.

This clone was seen a handful of times. The chain has TRBV5-4 and TRBJ2-7, with 12 nucleotides matching TRBD2. The V and J ends lost 4 bases and 4 bases, in that order; junction bases with no gene match: 6. CDR1 and CDR2 (germline): SGHNT, YYREEE (reference sequence). The length of the CDR3 is 15 residues. CDR3 in DNA: TGTGCCAGCAGCAAAAGACTAGCGGGAGATTACGAGCAGTACTTC. Translated, it gives CASSKRLAGDYEQYF.

The chain recombines TRBV4-3 with TRBJ2-7, with 10 bases matching TRBD1. The ends lost 0 bases at V and 7 bases at J; junction bases unmatched: 18. Per germline, CDR1 LGHNA and CDR2 YSLEER. The CDR3 covers 19 residues. The CDR3 nucleotides are TGCGCCAGCAGCCAAGACTTTTCGGCCAGGACAGGGGGTTTCCGTGAGCAGTACTTC. Its protein product is CASSQDFSARTGGFREQYF.

This rearrangement joins TRBV27 to TRBJ2-2; 8 positions agree with TRBD1. Trimming at V came to 6 bases and at J to 0 bases, leaving 3 bases not matched to a gene. Germline CDR1 reads MNHEY; CDR2 reads SMNVEV (reference sequence). CDR3 length: 15 residues. The CDR3 protein is CASSWTGPNTGELFF. CDR3 DNA: TGTGCCAGCAGCTGGACAGGGCCGAACACCGGGGAGCTGTTTTTT.

The chain recombines TRBV23-1 with TRBJ2-2; D is possibly TRBD1 (7 bases). TRBV23-1 belongs to the ORF category, with a function that is uncertain. This CDR3 spans 16 amino acids. Trimming took 0 bases from V and 6 from J, leaving 14 bases between them. The CDR3 DNA reads as TGCGCCAGCAGTCAATCACGAGACAGGGAGGCCGGGGAGCTGTTTTTT. Encoded protein: CASSQSRDREAGELFF.

The chain couples TRBV12-5 to TRBJ2-6; possible D gene TRBD1, 6 bases. CDR1 is LGHNT and CDR2 is FRNRAP in the germline V gene. The CDR3 runs to 17 residues. Between the trimmed V and J ends, which lost 1 base and 0 bases, there was a span of 10 bases. The CDR3 DNA sequence: TGTGCTAGTGGTTTGGACAGGGCGAGCTCTGGGGCCAACGTCCTGACTTTC. Residues: CASGLDRASSGANVLTF.

The chain is built from TRBV6-1 and TRBJ1-2, with TRBD1 as a possible D gene (6 bases). The CDR3 is 15 residues long. V was pared by 10 bases and J by 1 base, with 19 bases between. In germline, CDR1 is MNHNS, CDR2 SASEGT. The CDR3 DNA sequence: TGTGCCACCTCCGCGACAGGCCCCTATAACTATGGCTACACCTTC. Residues: CATSATGPYNYGYTF.

The chain couples TRBV6-5 to TRBJ1-1; D remains unclear. V gave up 4 bases and J gave up 2 bases, with 11 bases separating them. Germline CDR1 reads MNHEY; CDR2 reads SVGAGI. The CDR3 runs to 14 residues. CDR3 residues: CASSFHRLNTEAFF. CDR3 bases: TGTGCCAGCAGTTTCCACAGACTAAACACTGAAGCTTTCTTT.

This chain connects TRBV7-3 to TRBJ2-3; 9 positions match TRBD1. From germline, CDR1 is SGHTA and CDR2 FQGTGA. This CDR3 has 14 residues. The V gene end was trimmed by 5 bases and the J gene end by 3 bases; junction bases not matched to a gene: 3. CDR3: CASSTGQGTDTQYF. The CDR3 nucleotides read TGTGCCAGCAGCACCGGACAGGGGACAGATACGCAGTATTTT.

Only a few counts were recorded for this clone. This sequence joins TRBV7-8 and TRBJ2-7, with no clear D. The ends were cut back, 4 bases at V and 7 bases at J, with 11 bases in the middle. The CDR3 covers 12 residues. The V gene's germline CDR1 is SGHVS and CDR2 FQNEAQ. In nucleotides, the CDR3 is TGTGCCAGCAGCTCCCAACCTGCGGAGCAGTACTTC. Residues: CASSSQPAEQYF.

With respect to this clone: The sample contains more than one DNA sequence encoding this CDR3. The CDR3 coding sequence is TGTGCCAGCAGCCAAGATCGGGGCGGGGGCTATAGCAATCAGCCCCAGCATTTT. This encodes CASSQDRGGGYSNQPQHF. V is TRBV4-2 and J is TRBJ1-5, with D tentatively TRBD1 (6 bases). Germline V CDR1 and CDR2: LGHNA, YNFKEQ. V dropped 0 bases and J dropped 0 bases, with 15 bases sitting between them. This CDR3 has 18 residues.

The rearrangement joins TRBV4-2 to TRBJ1-2, with 7 bases identical to TRBD1. CDR1 and CDR2 from the germline V gene are LGHNA and YNFKEQ. The V segment lost 4 bases and the J segment 2 bases; nucleotides outside the gene matches: 7. CDR3 length: 15 residues. Written as DNA, the CDR3 is TGTGCCAGCAGCCGAGAACGGACAGGCAACTATGGCTACACCTTC. Amino acid sequence: CASSRERTGNYGYTF.

This chain uses TRBV4-1 with TRBJ2-3; TRBD2 matches 13 bases. The CDR3 extends over 15 amino acids. The V gene end was trimmed by 1 base and the J gene end by 5 bases; junction bases not matched to a gene: 0. CDR1 is MGHRA and CDR2 is YSYEKL in the germline V gene. CDR3 nucleotides: TGCGCCAGCAGCCAAGGGACTAGCGGGAGAGATACGCAGTATTTT. Its translation: CASSQGTSGRDTQYF.

This chain's CDR3 is CASSFGRYEQYF. The CDR3 DNA reads as TGTGCCAGCAGTTTTGGGAGGTACGAGCAGTACTTC. This chain connects TRBV28 to TRBJ2-7, with D possibly matching TRBD2 (6 bases). From germline, CDR1 is MDHEN and CDR2 SYDVKM. V gave up 3 bases and J gave up 4 bases, with 7 bases separating them. This CDR3 contains 12 residues.

This clone showed up just a few times. The gene calls are TRBV19 and TRBJ2-3, with TRBD1 as a possible D gene (5 bases). Trimming removed 5 bases at V and 4 bases at J, with 13 bases between. Germline V gene data show CDR1 as LNHDA and CDR2 as SQIVND (reference sequence). The CDR3 has 14 residues. The CDR3 DNA follows: TGTGCCAGTAGTTTACCCACAGGCGCAGATACGCAGTATTTT. Translated: CASSLPTGADTQYF.